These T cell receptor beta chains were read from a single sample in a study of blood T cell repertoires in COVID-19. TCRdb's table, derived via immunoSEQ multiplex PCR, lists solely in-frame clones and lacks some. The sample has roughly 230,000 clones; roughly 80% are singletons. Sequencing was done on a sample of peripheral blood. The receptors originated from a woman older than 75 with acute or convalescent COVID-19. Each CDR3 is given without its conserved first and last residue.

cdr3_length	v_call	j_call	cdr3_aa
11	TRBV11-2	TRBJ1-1	ASSPGGGLGAF
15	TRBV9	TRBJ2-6	ASHSGSGSPGANVLT
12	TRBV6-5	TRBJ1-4	ASSRQGTNEKLF
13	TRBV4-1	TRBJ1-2	ASSQDPGQVYGYT
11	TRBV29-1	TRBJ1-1	SVRTGGNTEAF
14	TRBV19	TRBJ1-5	ASSIDRVLPHQPQH
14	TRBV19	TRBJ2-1	ASSITSGSRHNEQF
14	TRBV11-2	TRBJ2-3	ASYPRGTGAADTQY
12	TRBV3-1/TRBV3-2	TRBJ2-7	ASSQSLAGAKQY
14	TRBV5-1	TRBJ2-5	ASSLAPGGLQETQY
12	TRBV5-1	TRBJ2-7	ASSPTTTSYEQY
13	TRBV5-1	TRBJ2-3	ASSDRGLYADTQY
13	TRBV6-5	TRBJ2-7	ASSYMAGGPHEQY
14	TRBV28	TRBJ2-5	ASCYQTGGWGETQY
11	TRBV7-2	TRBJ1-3	ASSRTGGNTIY
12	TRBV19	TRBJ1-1	ASSLVQGQGQAF
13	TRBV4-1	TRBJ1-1	ASRPTEGLNTEAF
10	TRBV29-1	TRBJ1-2	STWDTIYGYT
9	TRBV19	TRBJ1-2	ASTSGSGYT
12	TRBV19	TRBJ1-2	ASSYKTGNYGYT
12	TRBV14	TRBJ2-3	ASSPRGIRDTQY
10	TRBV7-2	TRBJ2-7	ASSLGLVGQY
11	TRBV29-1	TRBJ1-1	SVAPGGGTEAF
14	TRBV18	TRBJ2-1	ASSPPGAESYNEQF
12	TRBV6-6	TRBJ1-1	ASSHSGVGTEAF
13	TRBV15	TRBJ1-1	ATSRGDRVGTEAF
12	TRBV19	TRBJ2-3	ASSSQGATDTQY
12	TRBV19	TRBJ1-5	ASSVTGGNQPQH
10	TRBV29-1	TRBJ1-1	SVETGGTEAF
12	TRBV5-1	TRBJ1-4	ASKQDATNEKLF
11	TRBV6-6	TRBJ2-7	ASSTGGLYEQY
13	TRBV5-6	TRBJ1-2	ASSLPKGQGAGYT